This TCR beta chain was identified during a study of T cell changes during pregnancy in multiple sclerosis. This clone was seen once. V lost 6 bases and J 5 bases, leaving 19 bases between the germline ends. The germline CDR1 and CDR2 sequences are MNHEY and SMNVEV (reference sequence). The CDR3 loop spans 15 amino acids. Assay: immunoSEQ multiplex PCR; the TCRdb copy retains only in-frame clones and omits some. The sample records roughly 41,000 clones, more than 70% being singletons. This receptor was identified in a female donor with multiple sclerosis, enrolled in a pregnancy study. The chain has TRBV27 and TRBJ1-1, with D tentatively TRBD1 (5 bases). Sequenced here: CD8+ T cells from peripheral blood mononuclear cells, sampled in the third trimester of pregnancy. CDR3 DNA sequence: TGTGCCAGCAGCCCCGGGGGGGGGACTTGGACTGAAGCTTTCTTT. It specifies CASSPGGGTWTEAFF.